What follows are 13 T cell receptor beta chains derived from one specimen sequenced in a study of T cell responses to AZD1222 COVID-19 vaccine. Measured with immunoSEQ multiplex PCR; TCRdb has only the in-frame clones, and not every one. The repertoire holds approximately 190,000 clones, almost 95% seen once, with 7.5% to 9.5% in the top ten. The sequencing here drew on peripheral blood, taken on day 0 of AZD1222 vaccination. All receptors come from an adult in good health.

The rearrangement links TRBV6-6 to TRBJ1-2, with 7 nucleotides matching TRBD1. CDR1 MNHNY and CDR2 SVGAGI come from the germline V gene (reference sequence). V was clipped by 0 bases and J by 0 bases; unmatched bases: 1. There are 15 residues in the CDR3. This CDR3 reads CASSYSTGTNYGYTF. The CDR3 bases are TGTGCCAGCAGTTACTCGACAGGGACTAACTATGGCTACACCTTC.

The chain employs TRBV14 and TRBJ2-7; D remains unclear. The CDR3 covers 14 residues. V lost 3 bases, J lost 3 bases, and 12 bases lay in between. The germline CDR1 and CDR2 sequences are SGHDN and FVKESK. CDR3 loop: CASSHSVIFYEQYF. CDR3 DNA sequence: TGTGCCAGCAGCCATTCGGTCATCTTCTACGAGCAGTACTTC.

CDR3 DNA sequence: TGTGCCAGTAGTCCGAGGACGGAACCATTACTCAATCAGCCCCAGCATTTT. This codes for CASSPRTEPLLNQPQHF. The chain carries TRBV19 and TRBJ1-5; no clear D. Germline CDR1 and CDR2: LNHDA and SQIVND (reference sequence). This CDR3 is built from 17 residues. V lost 5 bases, J lost 3 bases, and 20 bases lay in between. The entire variable domain, with the rest obtained from reference TRBV19 and TRBJ1-5, is as follows: DGGITQSPKYLFRKEGQNVTLSCEQNLNHDAMYWYRQDPGQGLRLIYYSQIVNDFQKGDIAEGYSVSREKKESFPLTVTSAQKNPTAFYLCASSPRTEPLLNQPQHFGDGTRLSIL.

The CDR3 DNA reads as TGTGCCATATCCTGGGGGTCCAATCAGCCCCAGCATTTT. Protein product: CAISWGSNQPQHF. V is TRBV28 and J is TRBJ1-5; possibly TRBD1 for D (5 bases). The CDR3 consists of 13 residues. Trimming pared 10 bases from V and 3 bases from J, leaving 13 bases between. Germline CDR1 is MDHEN and CDR2 is SYDVKM.

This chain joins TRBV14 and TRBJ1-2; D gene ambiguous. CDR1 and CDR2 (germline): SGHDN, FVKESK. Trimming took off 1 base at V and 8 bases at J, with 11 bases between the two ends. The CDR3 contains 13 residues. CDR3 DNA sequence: TGTGCCAGCAGCCAAGTAACCCTTGGCGGCTACACCTTC. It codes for CASSQVTLGGYTF.

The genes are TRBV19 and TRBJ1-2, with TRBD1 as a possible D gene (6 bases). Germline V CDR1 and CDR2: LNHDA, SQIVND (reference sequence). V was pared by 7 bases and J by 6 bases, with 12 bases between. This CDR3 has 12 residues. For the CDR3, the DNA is TGTGCCAGTAATGAGGGGGTTCATGGCTACACCTTC. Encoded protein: CASNEGVHGYTF. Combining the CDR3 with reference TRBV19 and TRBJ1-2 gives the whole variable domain DGGITQSPKYLFRKEGQNVTLSCEQNLNHDAMYWYRQDPGQGLRLIYYSQIVNDFQKGDIAEGYSVSREKKESFPLTVTSAQKNPTAFYLCASNEGVHGYTFGSGTRLTVV.

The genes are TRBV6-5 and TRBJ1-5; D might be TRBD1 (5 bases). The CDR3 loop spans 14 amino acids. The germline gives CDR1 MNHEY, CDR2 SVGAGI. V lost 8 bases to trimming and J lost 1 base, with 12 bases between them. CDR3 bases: TGTGCCAGCGCCGCAGGGTTGAGCAATCAGCCCCAGCATTTT. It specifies CASAAGLSNQPQHF.

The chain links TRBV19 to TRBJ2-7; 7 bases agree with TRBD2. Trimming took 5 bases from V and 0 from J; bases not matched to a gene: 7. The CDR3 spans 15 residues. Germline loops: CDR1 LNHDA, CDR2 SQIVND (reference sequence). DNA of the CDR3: TGTGCCAGTAGTTCAGTAGCGGGTTCCTCCTACGAGCAGTACTTC. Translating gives CASSSVAGSSYEQYF.

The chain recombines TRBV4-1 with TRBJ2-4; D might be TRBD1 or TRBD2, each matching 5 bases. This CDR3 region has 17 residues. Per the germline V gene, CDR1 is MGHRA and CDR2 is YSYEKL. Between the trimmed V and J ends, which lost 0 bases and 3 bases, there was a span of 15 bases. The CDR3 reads CASSQDQGPGDKNIQYF. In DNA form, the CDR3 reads TGCGCCAGCAGCCAAGATCAGGGACCCGGGGACAAAAACATTCAGTACTTC.

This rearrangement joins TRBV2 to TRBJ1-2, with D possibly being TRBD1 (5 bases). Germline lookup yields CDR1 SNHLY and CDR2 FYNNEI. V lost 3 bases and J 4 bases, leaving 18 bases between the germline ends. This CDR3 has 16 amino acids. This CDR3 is CASSDSRGQDPYGYTF. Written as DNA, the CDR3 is TGTGCCAGCAGTGACTCCCGGGGCCAGGACCCCTATGGCTACACCTTC.

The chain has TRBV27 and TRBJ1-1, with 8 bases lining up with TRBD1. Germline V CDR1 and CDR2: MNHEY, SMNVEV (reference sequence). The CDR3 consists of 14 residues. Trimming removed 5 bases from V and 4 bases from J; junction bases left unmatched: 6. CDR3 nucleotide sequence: TGTGCCAGCAGTGGGGACAGGTCGGGCACTGAAGCTTTCTTT. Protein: CASSGDRSGTEAFF.

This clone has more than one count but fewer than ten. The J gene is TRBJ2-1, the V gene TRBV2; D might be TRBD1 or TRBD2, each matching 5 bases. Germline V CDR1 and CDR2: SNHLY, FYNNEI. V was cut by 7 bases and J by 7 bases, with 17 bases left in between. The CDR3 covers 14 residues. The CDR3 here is CASKDQGPSNEQFF. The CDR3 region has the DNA TGTGCCAGCAAGGACCAGGGACCGTCTAATGAGCAGTTCTTC.

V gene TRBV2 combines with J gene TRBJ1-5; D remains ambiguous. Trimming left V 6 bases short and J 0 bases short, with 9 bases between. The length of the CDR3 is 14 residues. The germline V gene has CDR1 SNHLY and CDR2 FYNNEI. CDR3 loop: CASRPRYSNQPQHF. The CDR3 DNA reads TGTGCCAGCAGGCCCAGATATAGCAATCAGCCCCAGCATTTT.